The 7 T cell receptor beta chains listed next were all sequenced from one sample in a study of molecular identifiers for immune sequencing clone quantification. TCRdb re-analysed the PCR reads in MiXCR, keeping a single row per CDR3 protein. The repertoire has about 640,000 distinct CDR3 sequences, 20% of them found once; the top ten carry about 0.9%. The sample was naive CD8+ T cells from blood, with Jurkat cell RNA spiked in. Stated subset: FACS-sorted CD8+CD4-CCR7+CD45RA+ naive T cells. These receptor sequences come from a human donor in good health. Some libraries in this study had Jurkat cell RNA spiked in.

A word on this clonotype: This sequence may be a read error, since a much larger clone differs from it by one base. The chain carries TRBV5-1 and TRBJ2-2; weak D call: TRBD2 (5 bases). The CDR3 contains 14 residues. Looked up from germline, CDR1 is SGHRS and CDR2 is YFSETQ. The CDR3 DNA reads as TGCGCCAGCAGCTTGTACGGGAACACCGGGGAGCTGGTTTTT. It specifies CASSLYGNTGELVF.

This clonotype was detected only once. The junction shows a germline mismatch at one end, possibly a read error. V and J are TRBV10-2 and TRBJ2-3; 12 bases are a match to TRBD2. This CDR3 is 16 amino acids long. Germline assignment: CDR1 WSHSY and CDR2 SAAADI. The CDR3 nucleotides read TGCGCCAGCAGTGATTCTAGCGGGGGGGCTACAGATACGCGGTATTTT. Amino acids: CASSDSSGGATDTRYF.

In its sample, this clonotype was seen a few times. Likely a read error: the CDR3 ends without its conserved phenylalanine or tryptophan. V gene TRBV7-2 combines with J gene TRBJ1-1; TRBD1 agrees at 10 bases. The CDR3 is 16 residues long. From germline, CDR1 is SGHTA and CDR2 FQGNSA. With 3 bases clipped from V and 0 bases from J, the junction kept 4 bases outside the gene matches. CDR3 protein: CASSFSTGGLNTEAFL. CDR3 nucleotide sequence: TGTGCCAGCAGCTTCTCGACAGGGGGCTTGAACACTGAAGCTTTCCTT.

There are a few counts of this clonotype. This chain joins TRBV4-1 and TRBJ1-1; D gene uncertain. Trimming removed 5 bases from V and 1 base from J, with 8 bases in between. Germline CDR1 MGHRA, CDR2 YSYEKL. There are 13 residues in the CDR3. In DNA form, the CDR3 reads TGCGCCAGCAGCGACAATTCGAACACTGAAGCTTTCTTT. Encoded protein: CASSDNSNTEAFF.

This chain links TRBV14 with TRBJ1-6; D is ambiguous. CDR3 length: 17 amino acids. Per germline, CDR1 SGHDN and CDR2 FVKESK. Trimming shortened V by 1 base and J by 5 bases, and 15 bases separated the two germline ends. The CDR3 protein is CASSQGRRALDNSPLHF. CDR3 nucleotide sequence: TGTGCCAGCAGCCAAGGACGAAGGGCGCTGGATAATTCACCCCTCCACTTT.

Only a few counts were recorded for this clonotype. The CDR3 DNA reads TGTGCCAGCAGTTACTCGGTTGCGACGTTGGATGAAAAACTGTTTTTT. Encoded protein: CASSYSVATLDEKLFF. This chain links TRBV6-6 with TRBJ1-4; D unresolved. CDR3 length: 16 residues. Germline V CDR1 and CDR2: MNHNY, SVGAGI (reference sequence). The V and J ends lost 0 bases and 6 bases respectively, with 14 bases between them.

This clonotype has a count of ten or more. This chain links TRBV6-5 with TRBJ2-7, with D perhaps TRBD2 (5 bases). The CDR3 runs 14 residues. V lost 6 bases and J lost 5, with 17 bases in between. CDR1 MNHEY and CDR2 SVGAGI come from the germline V gene. The CDR3 DNA sequence: TGTGCCAGCAGACCCCAGGTCTCGGGGAACGAGCAGTACTTC. This codes for CASRPQVSGNEQYF.